The sequence of this TCR beta chain was determined in a study of CD8 T cells in Susac syndrome. Looking at the study overall: When blood was collected, patients with Susac syndrome were therapy-naive, were taking corticosteroids, or were receiving intravenous immunoglobulin alone.

RNA, at roughly 0.45 to 1 ug, was reverse transcribed with random hexamers. It was immunoSEQ multiplex PCR that amplified TCR beta CDR3 across 54 Vbeta and 13 Jbeta. MiXCR, run by TCRdb on the immunoSEQ multiplex PCR reads, gives a single entry per CDR3 protein. The repertoire holds roughly 250,000 distinct CDR3 sequences, with about 96% as singletons. This clonotype is a singleton in its sample. The antigen remains unidentified. Notes on the study in general: The authors acknowledged that their TCR sequencing and HLA analysis involved a relatively small number of individuals.

CDR1 and CDR2 (germline): SQVTM, ANQGSEA. V was pared by 3 bases and J by 4 bases, with 18 bases between. CDR3 length equals 15 residues. The V gene is TRBV29-1, the J gene TRBJ1-1; D might be TRBD1 (6 bases). Sequenced sample: CD4+ T cells from PBMCs. This clonotype originated in a human donor with Susac syndrome. CDR3 DNA: TGCAGCGTTGACACAGGGACCTCGGCATCCACTGAAGCTTTCTTT. Encoded protein: CSVDTGTSASTEAFF.